The rows below give T cell receptor beta chains drawn from one sample of a study of T cells in Graves' hyperthyroidism and ophthalmopathy. MiXCR, run by TCRdb on the multiplex PCR reads, gives a single entry per CDR3 protein. The sample lists about 560,000 distinct CDR3 sequences; around 17% were seen once. The sample taken for sequencing was blood. These receptors came from a woman in her late teens or twenties with Graves' hyperthyroidism. The CDR3 runs from the conserved cysteine through the conserved F or W. The D gene is left open where the match is weak. Clone size is shown for a subset of rows, as once, few, many or a class of expanded clone.

J gene,clone size,D gene,V gene,CDR3 DNA,CDR3 protein
TRBJ1-2,few,NA,TRBV27,TGTGCCAGCAGTTTATCATCCGGGCTCTATGGCTACACCTTC,CASSLSSGLYGYTF
TRBJ2-1,few,TRBD2,TRBV6-1,TGTGCCAGCAGGGGCGCGGGGGGTTTCAATGAGCAGTTCTTC,CASRGAGGFNEQFF
TRBJ2-3,NA,TRBD2,TRBV7-9,TGTGCCAGCAGACCACCGGGACTAGCGGGCAGCACAGATACGCAGTATTTT,CASRPPGLAGSTDTQYF
TRBJ2-1,NA,TRBD2,TRBV10-3,TGTGCCATCAGAAATAGCGGGGGAGCATACAATGAGCGGTTCTTC,CAIRNSGGAYNERFF
TRBJ2-3,NA,TRBD2,TRBV20-1,TGCAGTGCTAGAGATCTACTAGCGGGGGACACAGATACGCAGTATTTT,CSARDLLAGDTDTQYF
TRBJ2-7,NA,TRBD1,TRBV20-1,TGCAGTGCCACGGACAGGGCGAACAATGAGCAGTACTTC,CSATDRANNEQYF
TRBJ1-1,NA,NA,TRBV6-2/TRBV6-3,TGTGCCAGCAGTTACGATGGGGCGCACACTGAAGCTTTCTTT,CASSYDGAHTEAFF
TRBJ2-3,many,NA,TRBV5-1,TGCGCCAGCAGCTTCGTCAGTAGCAGCACAGATACGCAGTATTTT,CASSFVSSSTDTQYF
TRBJ2-3,NA,NA,TRBV6-2/TRBV6-3,TGTGCCAGCAGTTACAGGTTCATTTCGGATACGCAGTATTTT,CASSYRFISDTQYF
TRBJ1-3,few,NA,TRBV2,TGTGCCAGCAGTGTCGGCAGGGGATTCTCTGGAAACACCATATATTTT,CASSVGRGFSGNTIYF
TRBJ2-1,few,TRBD2,TRBV7-9,TGTGCCAGCAGCTTTACTAGCGATAATGAGCAGTTCTTC,CASSFTSDNEQFF
TRBJ1-6,NA,TRBD1,TRBV20-1,TGCAGTGCTAGAGGGGACAGGGGGCTCTATAATCCACCCCTCCACTTT,CSARGDRGLYNPPLHF
TRBJ2-5,NA,NA,TRBV24-1,TGTGCCACCAGTGATTCCGACTCGATAGAGACCCAGTACTTC,CATSDSDSIETQYF
TRBJ1-2,few,NA,TRBV5-1,TGCGCCAGCAGCCCTGCCGCTGTAGGGAACAGTTACGGCTACACCTTC,CASSPAAVGNSYGYTF